This is a list of T cell receptor beta chains from one sample in a study of T cell repertoires in cytomegalovirus infection. Their specific antigens are unknown. TCRdb passed the reads through MiXCR, listing each CDR3 protein once. Among 450,000 to 550,000 distinct CDR3 sequences listed, under 45% were seen once. The sample consisted of cultured PBMCs, taken from culture after CMV antigen stimulation. Receptors were obtained from a human donor in good health (CMV status not recorded). Some clones in this sample may be carry-over from other donors' samples. Both conserved end residues are part of each CDR3. A D gene is named only where the DNA matches it firmly. A row's size may be missing; if present it is once, few, many or a size class.

v_call: TRBV6-5; clone_size: NA; d_call: TRBD1; j_call: TRBJ1-2; cdr3_nt: TGTGCCAGCAGTTACCCGGGACAGGGTGACGATGGCTACACCTTC; cdr3_aa: CASSYPGQGDDGYTF
v_call: TRBV7-8; clone_size: few; d_call: TRBD1; j_call: TRBJ2-1; cdr3_nt: TGTGCCAGCAGCTCCAAGGACAGGGAGCAGTTCTTC; cdr3_aa: CASSSKDREQFF
v_call: TRBV7-8; clone_size: few; d_call: TRBD2; j_call: TRBJ2-2; cdr3_nt: TGTGCCAGCAGCTTAGCCGGGGGGACTCCGGCGAGCCTGGGGGAGCTGTTTTTT; cdr3_aa: CASSLAGGTPASLGELFF
v_call: TRBV20-1; clone_size: few; d_call: NA; j_call: TRBJ1-3; cdr3_nt: TGCAGTGCTAGAGTTGCCAACTCTGGAAACACCATATATTTT; cdr3_aa: CSARVANSGNTIYF
v_call: TRBV27; clone_size: NA; d_call: NA; j_call: TRBJ1-1; cdr3_nt: TGTGCCAGCAGTTATGGGAGGTCAGGAACTGAAGCTTTCTTT; cdr3_aa: CASSYGRSGTEAFF
v_call: TRBV7-4; clone_size: NA; d_call: TRBD1; j_call: TRBJ1-5; cdr3_nt: TGTGCCGGCCAAGGACAGGCCAATCAGCCCCAGCATTTT; cdr3_aa: CAGQGQANQPQHF
v_call: TRBV7-2; clone_size: NA; d_call: NA; j_call: TRBJ1-5; cdr3_nt: TGTGCCAGCAGCTTAGCGGGACCAAATCAGCCCCAGCATTTT; cdr3_aa: CASSLAGPNQPQHF
v_call: TRBV12-3/TRBV12-4; clone_size: few; d_call: NA; j_call: TRBJ1-5; cdr3_nt: TGTGCCAGCAGTTTTGGGGTGAATCAGCCCCAGCATTTT; cdr3_aa: CASSFGVNQPQHF
v_call: TRBV27; clone_size: NA; d_call: TRBD1; j_call: TRBJ2-1; cdr3_nt: TGTGCCAGCAGCCGGGGACAGGGGAGAATTGATGAGCAGTTCTTC; cdr3_aa: CASSRGQGRIDEQFF
v_call: TRBV7-2; clone_size: NA; d_call: NA; j_call: TRBJ2-7; cdr3_nt: TGTGCCAGCAGCCCAACACCCGTCACCTACGAGCAGTACTTC; cdr3_aa: CASSPTPVTYEQYF
v_call: TRBV7-2; clone_size: few; d_call: TRBD1; j_call: TRBJ1-2; cdr3_nt: TGTGCCAGCAGCTCGGGGGGACAGAGGTACACCTTC; cdr3_aa: CASSSGGQRYTF
v_call: TRBV6-2/TRBV6-3; clone_size: few; d_call: NA; j_call: TRBJ1-1; cdr3_nt: TGTGCCAGTGCGAGAGTAGATGAAGCTTTCTTT; cdr3_aa: CASARVDEAFF
v_call: TRBV7-8; clone_size: NA; d_call: TRBD2; j_call: TRBJ2-7; cdr3_nt: TGTGCCAGCAGCTTAGACAGCGGGGGAGGCCCCCGGGACTTC; cdr3_aa: CASSLDSGGGPRDF
v_call: TRBV7-6; clone_size: NA; d_call: TRBD2; j_call: TRBJ2-1; cdr3_nt: TGTGCCAGCAAAGTGATAGCGGGAGGATCTTACAATGAGCAGTTCTTC; cdr3_aa: CASKVIAGGSYNEQFF
v_call: TRBV5-4; clone_size: NA; d_call: NA; j_call: TRBJ2-7; cdr3_nt: TGTGCCAGCAGCTCTAAGGATGGCGAGCAGTACTTC; cdr3_aa: CASSSKDGEQYF